The present T cell receptor beta chain was sequenced within a study of response to subunit inactivated influenza vaccine. General study points: It was suggested by the authors that few new T cells are recruited by each seasonal influenza vaccination.

Using its own MiXCR run on the RT-PCR reads, TCRdb lists one record per CDR3 protein. This table holds more than 550,000 distinct CDR3 sequences, roughly 12% found once. This clonotype has just a few counts. Its antigen is undetermined. The CDR3 covers 20 residues. J gave up 0 bases and V 3 bases, and 13 bases lay outside the gene matches. The V and J genes are TRBV12-3 or TRBV12-4 and TRBJ2-1; 11 bases are a match to TRBD2. The TCR comes from a man over 45 who received an inactivated influenza vaccine. The sample consisted of PBMCs from blood, taken on the day of vaccination. DNA of the CDR3: TGTGCCAGCAGTTTCGACTATCAGCTAGCGGGGGGCCCCTCCTACAATGAGCAGTTCTTC. This codes for CASSFDYQLAGGPSYNEQFF.